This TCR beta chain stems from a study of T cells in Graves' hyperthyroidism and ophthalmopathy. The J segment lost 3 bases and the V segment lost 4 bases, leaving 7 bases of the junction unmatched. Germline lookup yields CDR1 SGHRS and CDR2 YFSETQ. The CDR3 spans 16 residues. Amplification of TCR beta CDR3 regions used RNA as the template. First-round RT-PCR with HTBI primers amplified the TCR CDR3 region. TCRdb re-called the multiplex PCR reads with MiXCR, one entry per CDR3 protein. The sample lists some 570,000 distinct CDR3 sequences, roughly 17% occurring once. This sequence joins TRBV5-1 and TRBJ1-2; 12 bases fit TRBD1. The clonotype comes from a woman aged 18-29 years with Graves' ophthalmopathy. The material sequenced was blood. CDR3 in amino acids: CASSPGTGGRDYGYTF. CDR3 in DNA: TGCGCCAGCAGCCCCGGGACAGGGGGCCGGGACTATGGCTACACCTTC.